These T cell receptor beta chains were read from a single sample in a study of post-analysis software for immune sequencing data. TCRdb passed the PCR reads through MiXCR, listing each CDR3 protein once. The sample carries 350,000 to 500,000 distinct CDR3 sequences, more than 30% recorded once. The sample comprised blood. All receptors come from a girl aged 2-10 years with multiple sclerosis. CDR3s include the opening cysteine and the closing phenylalanine or tryptophan. A D gene is named only where the DNA matches it firmly.

v_call	d_call	cdr3_aa
TRBV3-1	NA	CASSQEDRRGTEAFF
TRBV5-1	NA	CASNIQGPYNEQFF
TRBV24-1	NA	CATSDFTGKAFF
TRBV20-1	TRBD2	CSGTSGRVWADTQYF
TRBV28	TRBD2	CASSSTPSGSDEQYF
TRBV4-1	NA	CASSQDWPTNYYEQYF
TRBV6-5	NA	CASSRGPTGLNEKLFF
TRBV28	TRBD1	CASRGQGPYSTYEQYF
TRBV27	NA	CVLQESGNSNQPQHF
TRBV6-2/TRBV6-3	NA	CASSYAYTYEQYF
TRBV20-1	NA	CSGAGEYEQYF
TRBV5-1	NA	CASSYEETQYF
TRBV12-3/TRBV12-4	NA	CASSFRQSNEKLFF
TRBV5-1	NA	CASSSEQSSSYNEQFF
TRBV28	NA	CASSTRPGNEQYF
TRBV5-5	TRBD2	CASSPGLAGRVAKNIQYF
TRBV7-2	TRBD2	CASSDGGGLAGGTDTQYF
TRBV29-1	TRBD2	CNSVGTSGGGEQYF
TRBV3-1	TRBD1	CASRGDRGPGEQYF
TRBV7-2	NA	CASSFKALSQPQHF
TRBV5-6	NA	CASSLDLRTGNTIYF
TRBV5-1	NA	CASSLGEGSGPLYGYTF
TRBV18	NA	CASSPPIARNFEQYF
TRBV20-1	NA	CSARDPAGTNEKLFF
TRBV5-1	NA	CASRSTGNGGLFF
TRBV28	NA	CASSTGFGKQYF
TRBV6-2/TRBV6-3	NA	CASRRPGSGSGEQFF
TRBV6-6	NA	CASSYAARQAKGEKLFF
TRBV28	NA	CASGPPADLLHEQYF
TRBV20-1	NA	CSAREAGRTDTQYF
TRBV5-1	TRBD2	CASSRLAGVNTDTQYF
TRBV4-3	NA	CASSQSLQRELFF
TRBV9	NA	CASSVTGWGTDTQYF
TRBV7-9	TRBD2	CASSLDDSGALYQETQYF
TRBV9	NA	CASSTGYLLSYNEQFF
TRBV4-3	NA	CASSQGTAVSTNEKRFF